A selection of T cell receptor beta chains follows, all from one sample in a study of blood T cell repertoires in COVID-19. Generated by immunoSEQ multiplex PCR, the TCRdb table keeps only in-frame clones and is missing some. The sample yields over 15,000 clones, 80% seen once. What was sequenced was peripheral blood. Receptors originate from a man at least 80 years old with acute or convalescent COVID-19. The CDR3 runs from the conserved cysteine through the conserved F or W. The D gene is left open where the match is weak. Clone sizes are given selectively: once, few, many, or a class where the clone is expanded.

>TRBD1|.|TRBJ2-1|TRBV11-2
TGTGCCAGCAGCCTCGGGACAGGGGGGACCTACAATGAGCAGTTCTTC
CASSLGTGGTYNEQFF
>.|.|TRBJ1-2|TRBV4-3
TGCGCCAGCAGCCAAGACAGGGGAGCTAACTATGGCTACACCTTC
CASSQDRGANYGYTF
>TRBD2|.|TRBJ2-7|TRBV5-5
TGTGCCAGCAGCTTTATCACTAGCGGGACTGAGCAGTACTTC
CASSFITSGTEQYF
>TRBD1|.|TRBJ1-6|TRBV30
TGTGCCTGGAGAGACAGGGTCTCCTATAATTCACCCCTCCACTTT
CAWRDRVSYNSPLHF
>.|few|TRBJ1-5|TRBV3-1/TRBV3-2
TGTGCCAGCAGCCAAGACCCCGGTCGCGGGCGGCCCCAGCATTTT
CASSQDPGRGRPQHF
>.|.|TRBJ1-3|TRBV4-3
TGCGCCAGCAGCCAAGGGGGGGTTAACTCTGGAAACACCATATATTTT
CASSQGGVNSGNTIYF
>.|.|TRBJ1-4|TRBV19
TGTGCCAGTAGGACCACAGATGCAACTAATGAAAAACTGTTTTTT
CASRTTDATNEKLFF
>TRBD1|.|TRBJ1-1|TRBV3-1/TRBV3-2
TGTGCCAGCAGCCTCCGGACAGGGTTTAACACTGAAGCTTTCTTT
CASSLRTGFNTEAFF
>.|.|TRBJ2-2|TRBV5-1
TGCGCCAGCAGCACCGACAGTCCTAACACCGGGGAGCTGTTTTTT
CASSTDSPNTGELFF
>TRBD1|few|TRBJ1-2|TRBV4-1
TGCGCCAGCAGCCAGGCCCGGGACAGGGGCTATGGCTACACCTTC
CASSQARDRGYGYTF
>.|.|TRBJ1-2|TRBV5-1
TGCGCCAGCAGCAGCGGGCATGGTGATAGCTCTAACTATGGCTACACCTTC
CASSSGHGDSSNYGYTF
>TRBD1|.|TRBJ1-6|TRBV18
TGTGCCAGCTCACCACGCGGACCGACCGGGACAGGGGGCAATTCACCCCTCCACTTT
CASSPRGPTGTGGNSPLHF
>.|.|TRBJ2-2|TRBV7-2
TGTGCCAGCAGCTATACTTACGGGGAGCTGTTTTTT
CASSYTYGELFF
>.|.|TRBJ1-3|TRBV7-6
TGTGCCAGCAGCACCCGGGGGGGGAACACCATATATTTT
CASSTRGGNTIYF
>TRBD1|.|TRBJ2-7|TRBV7-2
TGTGCCAGCAGCTACAGGGGAGTCGTTGACGAGCAGTACTTC
CASSYRGVVDEQYF
>TRBD1|.|TRBJ1-2|TRBV12-3/TRBV12-4
TGTGCCAGCAGGGGGACAGCGGGTGGCTACACCTTC
CASRGTAGGYTF
>.|.|TRBJ1-5|TRBV27
TGTGCCAGCAGTTTCACTGGTCAGCCCCAGCATTTT
CASSFTGQPQHF
>.|.|TRBJ2-2|TRBV19
TGTGCCAGTAGTATCTCTACCCTCAACACCGGGGAGCTGTTTTTT
CASSISTLNTGELFF
>TRBD1|few|TRBJ1-5|TRBV2
TGTGCCAGCAGGGGACAGTTTAGCAATCAGCCCCAGCATTTT
CASRGQFSNQPQHF
>.|once|TRBJ2-2|TRBV5-6
TGTGCCAGCAGTTGGAGGACGGACCTTTTGACCGGGGAGCTGTTTTTT
CASSWRTDLLTGELFF
>TRBD2|.|TRBJ2-2|TRBV7-9
TGTGCCAGCAGCCCCCAGGGAGCGGGGCGGCCCGGGGAGCTGTTTTTT
CASSPQGAGRPGELFF
>.|.|TRBJ2-3|TRBV7-7
TGTGCTAGCAGCAGGGACTCTTACACAGATACGCAGTATTTT
CASSRDSYTDTQYF
>.|.|TRBJ2-2|TRBV7-2
TGTGCCAGCAGCTCCAGCGAGCCCGGGGAGCTGTTTTTT
CASSSSEPGELFF
>TRBD1|.|TRBJ1-1|TRBV19
TGTGCCAGTAGAGACCCGGGACAGAAAAGTATGAACACTGAAGCTTTCTTT
CASRDPGQKSMNTEAFF
>.|.|TRBJ2-7|TRBV7-2
TGTGCCAGCAGCTATGTAACCTACGAGCAGTACTTC
CASSYVTYEQYF
>.|.|TRBJ1-4|TRBV7-2
TGTGCCAGCAGCGTAGCAGGGGCGGACAGCGAAAAACTGTTTTTT
CASSVAGADSEKLFF
>.|.|TRBJ1-2|TRBV7-9
TGTGCCAGCAACAGAGTGAACACCGGAGGCTACACCTTC
CASNRVNTGGYTF
>.|.|TRBJ2-3|TRBV4-2
TGTGCCAGCAGCGCAAAGGGAGGATACACAGATACGCAGTATTTT
CASSAKGGYTDTQYF
>.|.|TRBJ1-4|TRBV21-1
TGTGCCAGCAGCAAAGGGGAGGTTGCAACTAATGAAAAACTGTTTTTT
CASSKGEVATNEKLFF
>.|.|TRBJ1-2|TRBV2
TGTGCCAGCAGTGAAGATTCGACTGTACCTTATGGCTACACCTTC
CASSEDSTVPYGYTF
>.|.|TRBJ1-2|TRBV6-5
TGTGCCAGCAGTACCCTCAGGGATGGCTACACCTTC
CASSTLRDGYTF
>.|.|TRBJ2-1|TRBV11-2
TGTGCCAGCAGCTTAGATCGGGGGACAGCATACAATGAGCAGTTCTTC
CASSLDRGTAYNEQFF
>.|.|TRBJ1-1|TRBV7-9
TGTGCCAGCAGCCTGCGGAGGGGCTCCGGGGTGAACACTGAAGCTTTCTTT
CASSLRRGSGVNTEAFF
>.|.|TRBJ2-3|TRBV7-2
TGTGCCAGCAGCGAGTCACGCACAGATACGCAGTATTTT
CASSESRTDTQYF
>.|.|TRBJ1-5|TRBV19
TGTGCCAGTCGAGGGCAGGGGTCCGGAAATCAGCCCCAGCATTTT
CASRGQGSGNQPQHF
>.|.|TRBJ2-3|TRBV19
TGTGCCAGTAGTCGTCAGGGGAAGGGCGGCACAGATACGCAGTATTTT
CASSRQGKGGTDTQYF
>.|.|TRBJ1-2|TRBV10-3
TGTGCCATCAGTGCGGTAGGGGTTGGCTACACCTTC
CAISAVGVGYTF
>.|.|TRBJ2-1|TRBV7-8
TGTGCCAGCAGCTCAGTCAGGTCTCGCAATGAGCAGTTCTTC
CASSSVRSRNEQFF
>.|.|TRBJ2-7|TRBV30
TGTGCCTGGAGTCCCACAACCTACGAGCAGTACTTC
CAWSPTTYEQYF
>.|.|TRBJ2-7|TRBV2
TGTGCCAGCACCCGACAGACATACGAGCAGTACTTC
CASTRQTYEQYF
>TRBD1|.|TRBJ2-1|TRBV6-1
TGTGCCAGCAGTGAAACGGACAGGTGGGGCGATGAGCAGTTCTTC
CASSETDRWGDEQFF
>.|.|TRBJ1-4|TRBV6-5
TGTGCCAGCAGTAACAACAGAGCAACTAATGAAAAACTGTTTTTT
CASSNNRATNEKLFF
>.|once|TRBJ2-7|TRBV5-6
TGTGCCAGCAGCTTCGGGACTCCCTCCTACGAGCAGTACTTC
CASSFGTPSYEQYF
>TRBD2|.|TRBJ2-2|TRBV7-2
TGTGCCAGCAGCGGGACTAGCGGACAAGCCGGGGAGCTGTTTTTT
CASSGTSGQAGELFF
>TRBD1|.|TRBJ1-5|TRBV4-2
TGTGCCAGCAGCCAAGGCCCTCGGACAGGGGTCTATAGCAATCAGCCCCAGCATTTT
CASSQGPRTGVYSNQPQHF